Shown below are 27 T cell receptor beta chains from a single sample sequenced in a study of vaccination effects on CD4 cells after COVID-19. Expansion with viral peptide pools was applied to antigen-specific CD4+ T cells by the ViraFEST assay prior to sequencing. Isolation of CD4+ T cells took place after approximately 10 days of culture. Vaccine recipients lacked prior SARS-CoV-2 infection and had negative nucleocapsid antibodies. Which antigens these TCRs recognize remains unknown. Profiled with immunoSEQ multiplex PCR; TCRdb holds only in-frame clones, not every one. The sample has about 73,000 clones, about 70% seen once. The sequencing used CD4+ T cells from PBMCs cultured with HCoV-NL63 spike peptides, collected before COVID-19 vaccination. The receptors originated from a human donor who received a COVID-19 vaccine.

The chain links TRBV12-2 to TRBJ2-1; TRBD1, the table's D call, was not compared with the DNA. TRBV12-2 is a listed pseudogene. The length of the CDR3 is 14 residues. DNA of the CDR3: TGTGCAAGTCGCTTAGATTCCCAAAACAGGGAGCAGTTCTTC. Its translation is CASRLDSQNREQFF.

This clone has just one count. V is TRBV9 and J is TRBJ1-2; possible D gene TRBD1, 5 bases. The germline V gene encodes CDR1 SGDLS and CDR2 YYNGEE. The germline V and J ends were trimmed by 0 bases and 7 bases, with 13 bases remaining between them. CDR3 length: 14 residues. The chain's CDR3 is CASSVGVGTGGYTF. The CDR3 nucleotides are TGTGCCAGCAGCGTAGGGGTTGGGACTGGTGGCTACACCTTC.

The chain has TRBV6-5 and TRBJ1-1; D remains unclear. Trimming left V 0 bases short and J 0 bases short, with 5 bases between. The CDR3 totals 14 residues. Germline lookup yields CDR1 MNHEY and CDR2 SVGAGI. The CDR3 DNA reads TGTGCCAGCAGTTACTCGGATGTGAACACTGAAGCTTTCTTT. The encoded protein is CASSYSDVNTEAFF.

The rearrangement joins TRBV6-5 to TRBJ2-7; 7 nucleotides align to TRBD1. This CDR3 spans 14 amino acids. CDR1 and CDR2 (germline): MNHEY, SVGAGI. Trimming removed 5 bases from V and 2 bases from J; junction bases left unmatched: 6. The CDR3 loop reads CASSRTGNAYEQYV. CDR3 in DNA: TGTGCCAGCAGTAGGACAGGCAATGCCTACGAGCAGTACGTC.

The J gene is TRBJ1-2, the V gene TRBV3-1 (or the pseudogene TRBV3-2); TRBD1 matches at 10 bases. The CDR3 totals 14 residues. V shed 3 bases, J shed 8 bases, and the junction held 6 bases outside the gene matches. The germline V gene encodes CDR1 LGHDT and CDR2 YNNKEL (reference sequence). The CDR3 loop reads CASSQSGTGAGYTF. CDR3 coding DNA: TGTGCCAGCAGCCAGTCTGGGACAGGGGCCGGCTACACCTTC.

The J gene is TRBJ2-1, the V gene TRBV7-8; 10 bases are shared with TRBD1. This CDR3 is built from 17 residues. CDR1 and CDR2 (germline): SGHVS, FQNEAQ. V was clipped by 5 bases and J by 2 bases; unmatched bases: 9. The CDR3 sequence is CASSPLSGTGAYNEQFF. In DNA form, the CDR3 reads TGTGCCAGCAGCCCACTGTCCGGGACAGGGGCCTACAATGAGCAGTTCTTC.

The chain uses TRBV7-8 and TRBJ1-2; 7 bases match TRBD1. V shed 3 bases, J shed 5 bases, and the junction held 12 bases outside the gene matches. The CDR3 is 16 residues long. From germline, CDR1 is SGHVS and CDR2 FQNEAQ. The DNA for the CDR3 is TGTGCCAGCAGCTTCGACAGGGCCTCGGGGGTTTATGGCTACACCTTC. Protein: CASSFDRASGVYGYTF.

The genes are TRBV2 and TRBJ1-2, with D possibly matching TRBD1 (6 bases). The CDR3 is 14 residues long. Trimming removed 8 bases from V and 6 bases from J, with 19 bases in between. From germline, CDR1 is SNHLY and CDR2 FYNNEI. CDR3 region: CASCQEAGQHGYTF. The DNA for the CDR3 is TGTGCCAGCTGTCAAGAGGCGGGACAACATGGCTACACCTTC.

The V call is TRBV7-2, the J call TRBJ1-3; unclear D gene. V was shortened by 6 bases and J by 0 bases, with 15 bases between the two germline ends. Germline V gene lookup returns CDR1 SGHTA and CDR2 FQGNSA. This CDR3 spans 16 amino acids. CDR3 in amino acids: CASSRHSSDSGNTIYF. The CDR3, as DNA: TGTGCCAGCAGTCGCCACAGCAGCGACTCTGGAAACACCATATATTTT.

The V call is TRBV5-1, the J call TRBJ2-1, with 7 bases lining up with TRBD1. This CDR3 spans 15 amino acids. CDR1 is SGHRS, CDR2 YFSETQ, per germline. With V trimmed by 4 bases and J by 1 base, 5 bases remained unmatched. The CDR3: CASSPTGQSYNEQFF. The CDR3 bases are TGCGCCAGCAGCCCGACAGGGCAATCCTACAATGAGCAGTTCTTC.

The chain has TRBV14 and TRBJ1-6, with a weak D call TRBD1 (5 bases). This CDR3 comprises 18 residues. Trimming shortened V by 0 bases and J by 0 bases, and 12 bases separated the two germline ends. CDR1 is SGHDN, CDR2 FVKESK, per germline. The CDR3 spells CASSQDRGSNSYNSPLHF. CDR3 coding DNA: TGTGCCAGCAGCCAAGATCGGGGGTCAAACTCCTATAATTCACCCCTCCACTTT.

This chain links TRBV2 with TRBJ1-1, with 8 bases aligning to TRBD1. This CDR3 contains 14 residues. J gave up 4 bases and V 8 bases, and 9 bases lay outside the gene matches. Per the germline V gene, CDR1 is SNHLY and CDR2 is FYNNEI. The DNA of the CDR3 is TGTGCCAGCCTTAGGACAGGGTCGGTCACTGAAGCTTTCTTT. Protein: CASLRTGSVTEAFF.

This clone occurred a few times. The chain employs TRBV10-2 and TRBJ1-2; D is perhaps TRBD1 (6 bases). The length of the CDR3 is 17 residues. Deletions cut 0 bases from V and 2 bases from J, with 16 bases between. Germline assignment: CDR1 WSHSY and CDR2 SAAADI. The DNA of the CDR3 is TGCGCCAGCAGTGAGTCGTTTTCCCCAGGGGCGAACTATGGCTACACCTTC. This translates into CASSESFSPGANYGYTF.

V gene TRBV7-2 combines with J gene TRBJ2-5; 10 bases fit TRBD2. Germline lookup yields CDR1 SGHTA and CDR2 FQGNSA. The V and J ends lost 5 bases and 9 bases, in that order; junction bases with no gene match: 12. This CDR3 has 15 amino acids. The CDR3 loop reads CASSRPLAGVLAQYF. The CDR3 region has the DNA TGTGCCAGCAGCCGGCCCCTAGCGGGGGTCTTGGCCCAGTACTTC.

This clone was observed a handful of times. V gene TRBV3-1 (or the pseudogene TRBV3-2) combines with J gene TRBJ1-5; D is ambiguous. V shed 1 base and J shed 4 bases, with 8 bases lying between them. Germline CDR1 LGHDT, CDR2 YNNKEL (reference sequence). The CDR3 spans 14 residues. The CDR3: CASSQGVGNQPQHF. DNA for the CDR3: TGTGCCAGCAGCCAAGGGGTTGGAAATCAGCCCCAGCATTTT.

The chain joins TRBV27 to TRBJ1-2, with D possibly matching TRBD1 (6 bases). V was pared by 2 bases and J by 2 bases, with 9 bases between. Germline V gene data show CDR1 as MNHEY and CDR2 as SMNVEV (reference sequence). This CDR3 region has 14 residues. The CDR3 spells CASSLGGTNYGYTF. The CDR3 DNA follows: TGTGCCAGCAGTTTAGGAGGGACAAACTATGGCTACACCTTC.

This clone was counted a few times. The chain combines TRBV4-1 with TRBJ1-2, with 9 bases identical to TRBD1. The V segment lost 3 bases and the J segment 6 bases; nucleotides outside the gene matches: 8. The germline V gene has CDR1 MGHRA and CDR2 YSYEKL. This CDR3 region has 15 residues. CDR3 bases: TGCGCCAGCAGCCAGAACTCCGGGACAGGGAATGGCTACACCTTC. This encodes CASSQNSGTGNGYTF.

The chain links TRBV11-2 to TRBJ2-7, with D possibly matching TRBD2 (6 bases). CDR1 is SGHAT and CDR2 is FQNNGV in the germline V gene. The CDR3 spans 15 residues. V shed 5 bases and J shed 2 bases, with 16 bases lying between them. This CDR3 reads CASSRGGGSTYEQYV. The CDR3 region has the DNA TGTGCCAGCAGCCGCGGTGGGGGGTCGACCTACGAGCAGTACGTC.

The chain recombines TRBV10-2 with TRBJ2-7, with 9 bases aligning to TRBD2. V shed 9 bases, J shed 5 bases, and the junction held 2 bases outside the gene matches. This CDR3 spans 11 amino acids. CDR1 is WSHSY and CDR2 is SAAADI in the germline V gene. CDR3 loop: CARRGGDEQYV. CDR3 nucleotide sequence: TGCGCCAGGCGGGGGGGAGACGAGCAGTACGTC.

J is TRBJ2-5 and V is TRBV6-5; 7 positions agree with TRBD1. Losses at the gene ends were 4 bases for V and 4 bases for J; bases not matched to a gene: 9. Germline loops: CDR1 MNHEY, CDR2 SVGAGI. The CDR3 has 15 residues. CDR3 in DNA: TGTGCCAGCAGTTTTACAGGGGTGGTCCGAGAGACCCAGTACTTC. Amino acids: CASSFTGVVRETQYF.

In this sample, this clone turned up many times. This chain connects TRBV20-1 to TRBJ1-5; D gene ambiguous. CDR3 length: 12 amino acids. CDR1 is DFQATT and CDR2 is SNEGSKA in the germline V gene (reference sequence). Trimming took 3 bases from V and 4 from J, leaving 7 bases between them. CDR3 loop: CSASTPNQPQHF. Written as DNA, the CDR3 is TGCAGTGCTAGTACCCCGAATCAGCCCCAGCATTTT.

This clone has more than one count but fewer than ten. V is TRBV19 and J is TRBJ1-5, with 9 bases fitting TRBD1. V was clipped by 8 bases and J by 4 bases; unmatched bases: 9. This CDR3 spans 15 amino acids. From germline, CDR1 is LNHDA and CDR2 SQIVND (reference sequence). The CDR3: CASSFSGTGNQPQHF. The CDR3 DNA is TGTGCCAGTTCCTTCTCCGGGACAGGGAATCAGCCCCAGCATTTT.

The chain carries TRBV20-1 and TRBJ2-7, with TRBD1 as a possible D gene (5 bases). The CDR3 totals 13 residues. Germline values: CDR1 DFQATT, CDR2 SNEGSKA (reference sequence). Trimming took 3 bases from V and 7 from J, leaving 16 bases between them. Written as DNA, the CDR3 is TGCAGTGCTAGTAGTCTCCCGGCAGGGGAGCAGTACGTC. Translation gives CSASSLPAGEQYV.

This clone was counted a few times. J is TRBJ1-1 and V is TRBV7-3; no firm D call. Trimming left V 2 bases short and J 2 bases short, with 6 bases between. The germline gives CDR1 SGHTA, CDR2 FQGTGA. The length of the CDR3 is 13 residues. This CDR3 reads CASSLVPNTEAFF. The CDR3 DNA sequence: TGTGCCAGCAGCTTAGTACCCAACACTGAAGCTTTCTTT.

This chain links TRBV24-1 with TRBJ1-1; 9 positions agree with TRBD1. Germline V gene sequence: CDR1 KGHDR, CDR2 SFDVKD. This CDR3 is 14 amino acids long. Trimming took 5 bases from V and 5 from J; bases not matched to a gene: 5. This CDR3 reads CATSAATGGTEAFF. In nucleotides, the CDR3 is TGTGCCACCAGTGCTGCGACAGGGGGAACTGAAGCTTTCTTT.

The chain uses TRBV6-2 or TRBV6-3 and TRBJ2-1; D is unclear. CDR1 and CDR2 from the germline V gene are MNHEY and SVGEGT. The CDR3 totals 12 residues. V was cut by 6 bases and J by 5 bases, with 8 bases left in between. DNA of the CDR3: TGTGCCAGCAGCCGCCCGAACAATGAGCAGTTCTTC. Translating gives CASSRPNNEQFF.

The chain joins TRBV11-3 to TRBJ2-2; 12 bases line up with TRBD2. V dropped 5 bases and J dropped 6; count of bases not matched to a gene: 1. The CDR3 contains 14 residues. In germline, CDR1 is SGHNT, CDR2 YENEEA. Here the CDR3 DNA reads TGTGCCAGCAGCCGGACTAGCGGGGCCGGGGAGCTGTTTTTT. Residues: CASSRTSGAGELFF.